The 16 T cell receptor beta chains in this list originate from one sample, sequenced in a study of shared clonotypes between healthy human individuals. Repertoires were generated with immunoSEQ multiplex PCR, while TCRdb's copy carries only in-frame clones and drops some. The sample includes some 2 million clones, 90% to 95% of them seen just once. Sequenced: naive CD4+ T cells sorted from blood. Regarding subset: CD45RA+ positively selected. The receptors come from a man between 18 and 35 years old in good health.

DNA of the CDR3: TGTGCCAGTAGACTGGGACTAGCGGATACAGATACGCAGTATTTT. Amino acids: CASRLGLADTDTQYF. The chain employs TRBV19 and TRBJ2-3; 11 nucleotides match TRBD2. Germline V lookup: CDR1 LNHDA, CDR2 SQIVND (reference sequence). Unmatched junction bases numbered 5, after V lost 6 bases and J lost 3 bases. The CDR3 covers 15 residues.

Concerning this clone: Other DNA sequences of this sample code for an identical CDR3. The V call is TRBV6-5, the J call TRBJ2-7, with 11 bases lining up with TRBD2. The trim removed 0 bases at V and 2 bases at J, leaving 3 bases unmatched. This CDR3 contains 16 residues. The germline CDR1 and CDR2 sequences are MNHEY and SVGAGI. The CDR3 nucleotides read TGTGCCAGCAGTTACTCCGGGACTAGCGGAACCTACGAGCAGTACTTC. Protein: CASSYSGTSGTYEQYF.

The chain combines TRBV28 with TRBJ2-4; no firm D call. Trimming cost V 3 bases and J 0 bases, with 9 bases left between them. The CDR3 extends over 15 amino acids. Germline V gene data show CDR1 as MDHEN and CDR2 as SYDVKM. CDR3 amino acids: CASSFYTLAKNIQYF. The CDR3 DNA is TGTGCCAGCAGTTTCTACACCCTAGCCAAAAACATTCAGTACTTC.

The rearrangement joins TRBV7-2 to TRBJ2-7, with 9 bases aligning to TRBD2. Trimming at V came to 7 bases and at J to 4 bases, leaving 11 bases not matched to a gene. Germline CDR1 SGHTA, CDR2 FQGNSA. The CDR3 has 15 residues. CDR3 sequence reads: CASKAGRTSEYEQYF. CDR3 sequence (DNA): TGTGCCAGCAAGGCCGGTAGGACTAGCGAGTACGAGCAGTACTTC.

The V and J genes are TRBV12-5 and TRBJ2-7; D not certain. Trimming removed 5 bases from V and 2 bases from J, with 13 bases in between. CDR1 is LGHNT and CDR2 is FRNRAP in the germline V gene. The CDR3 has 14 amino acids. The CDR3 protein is CASGRPGLPYEQYF. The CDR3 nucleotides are TGTGCTAGTGGTCGACCGGGCCTTCCCTACGAGCAGTACTTC.

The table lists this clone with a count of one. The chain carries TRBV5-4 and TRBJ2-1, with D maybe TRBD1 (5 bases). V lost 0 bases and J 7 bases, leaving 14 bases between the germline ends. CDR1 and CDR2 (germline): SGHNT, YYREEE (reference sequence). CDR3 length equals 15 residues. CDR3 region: CASSLGTSRVNEQFF. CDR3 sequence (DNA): TGTGCCAGCAGCTTGGGTACAAGCAGGGTGAATGAGCAGTTCTTC.

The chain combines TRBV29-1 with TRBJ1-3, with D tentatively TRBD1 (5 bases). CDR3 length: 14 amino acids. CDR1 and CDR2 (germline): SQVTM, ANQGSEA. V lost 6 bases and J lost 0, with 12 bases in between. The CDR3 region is CSVEGRLSGNTIYF. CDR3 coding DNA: TGCAGCGTAGAGGGACGCCTCTCTGGAAACACCATATATTTT. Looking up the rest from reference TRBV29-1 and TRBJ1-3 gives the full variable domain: SAVISQKPSRDICQRGTSLTIQCQVDSQVTMMFWYRQQPGQSLTLIATANQGSEATYESGFVIDKFPISRPNLTFSTLTVSNMSPEDSSIYLCSVEGRLSGNTIYFGEGSWLTVV.

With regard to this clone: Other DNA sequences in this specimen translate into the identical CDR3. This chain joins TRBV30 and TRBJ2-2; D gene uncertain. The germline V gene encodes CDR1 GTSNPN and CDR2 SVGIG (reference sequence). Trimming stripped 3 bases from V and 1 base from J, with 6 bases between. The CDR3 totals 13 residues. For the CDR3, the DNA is TGTGCCTGGAGGGGCCAGAACACCGGGGAGCTGTTTTTT. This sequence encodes CAWRGQNTGELFF. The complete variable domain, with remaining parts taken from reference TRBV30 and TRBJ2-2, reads SQTIHQWPATLVQPVGSPLSLECTVEGTSNPNLYWYRQAAGRGLQLLFYSVGIGQISSEVPQNLSASRPQDRQFILSSKKLLLSDSGFYLCAWRGQNTGELFFGEGSRLTVL.

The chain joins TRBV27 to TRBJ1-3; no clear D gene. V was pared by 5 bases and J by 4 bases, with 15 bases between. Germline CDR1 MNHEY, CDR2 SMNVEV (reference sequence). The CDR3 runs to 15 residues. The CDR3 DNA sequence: TGTGCCAGCAGTCCGCGACCGACTACCGGAAACACCATATATTTT. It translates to CASSPRPTTGNTIYF.

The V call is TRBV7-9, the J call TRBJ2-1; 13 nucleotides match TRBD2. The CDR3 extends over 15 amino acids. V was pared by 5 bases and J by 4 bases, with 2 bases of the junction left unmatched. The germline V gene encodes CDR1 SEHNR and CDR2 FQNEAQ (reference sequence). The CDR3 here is CASSVTSGRYNEQFF. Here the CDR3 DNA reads TGTGCCAGCAGCGTGACTAGCGGGAGGTACAATGAGCAGTTCTTC.

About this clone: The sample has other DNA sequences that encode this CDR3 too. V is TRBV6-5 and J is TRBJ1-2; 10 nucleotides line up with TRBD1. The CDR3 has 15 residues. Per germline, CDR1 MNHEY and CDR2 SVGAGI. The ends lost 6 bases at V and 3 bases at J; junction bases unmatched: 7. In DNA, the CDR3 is TGTGCCAGCAGCAGTCCCGGGACAGGGGACTATGGCTACACCTTC. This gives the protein CASSSPGTGDYGYTF.

CDR3 residues: CASSSGVRLQLYEQYF. The CDR3 DNA sequence: TGTGCCAGCAGCTCAGGTGTGAGACTCCAACTTTACGAGCAGTACTTC. V gene TRBV5-6 combines with J gene TRBJ2-5, with unresolved D. The J call is uncertain, as TRBJ2-7 better fits the DNA end. This CDR3 region has 16 residues. Per germline, CDR1 SGHDT and CDR2 YYEEEE.

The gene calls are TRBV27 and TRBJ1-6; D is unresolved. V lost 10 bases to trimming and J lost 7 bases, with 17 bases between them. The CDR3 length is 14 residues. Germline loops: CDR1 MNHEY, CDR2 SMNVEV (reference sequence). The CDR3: CATSRTDPNSPLHF. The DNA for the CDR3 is TGTGCCACTAGTAGGACGGACCCCAATTCACCCCTCCACTTT.

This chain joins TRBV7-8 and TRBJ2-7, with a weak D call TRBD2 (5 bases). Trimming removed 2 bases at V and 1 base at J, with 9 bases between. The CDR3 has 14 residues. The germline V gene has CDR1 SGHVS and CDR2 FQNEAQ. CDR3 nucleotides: TGTGCCAGCAGCTTATCGGGGTTTTCCTACGAGCAGTACTTC. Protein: CASSLSGFSYEQYF.

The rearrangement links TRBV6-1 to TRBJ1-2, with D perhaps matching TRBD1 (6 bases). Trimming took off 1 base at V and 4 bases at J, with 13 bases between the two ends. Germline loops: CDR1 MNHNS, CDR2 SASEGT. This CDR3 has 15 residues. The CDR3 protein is CASSEGITGIYGYTF. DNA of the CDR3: TGTGCCAGCAGTGAAGGAATTACAGGGATCTATGGCTACACCTTC.

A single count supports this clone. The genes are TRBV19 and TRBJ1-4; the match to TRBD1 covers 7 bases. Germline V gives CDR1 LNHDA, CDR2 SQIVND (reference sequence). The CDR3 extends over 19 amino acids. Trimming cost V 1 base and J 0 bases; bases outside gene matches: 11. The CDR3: CASSIARTGWKATNEKLFF. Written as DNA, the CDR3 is TGTGCCAGTAGTATAGCCCGGACAGGTTGGAAGGCAACTAATGAAAAACTGTTTTTT. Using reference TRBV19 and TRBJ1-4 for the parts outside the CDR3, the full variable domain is DGGITQSPKYLFRKEGQNVTLSCEQNLNHDAMYWYRQDPGQGLRLIYYSQIVNDFQKGDIAEGYSVSREKKESFPLTVTSAQKNPTAFYLCASSIARTGWKATNEKLFFGSGTQLSVL.